The entry that follows covers one T cell receptor beta chain sequence. No conserved phenylalanine or tryptophan ends this CDR3, so it is likely a read error. One entry per CDR3 protein results from TCRdb running MiXCR on the reads. The sample has almost 550,000 distinct CDR3 sequences, approximately 15% seen once. The record originates from a study of T cell repertoires in cytomegalovirus infection. This CDR3 contains 12 residues. V was clipped by 0 bases and J by 9 bases, with 7 bases between them. The V gene's germline CDR1 is SGDLS and CDR2 YYNGEE. Specimen: CD8+ T cells from PBMCs. The TCR was taken from a human donor in good health (CMV status not recorded). Some clones in this sample may be carry-over from other donors' samples. The chain carries TRBV9 and TRBJ2-1; no firm D call. As DNA, the CDR3 is TGTGCCAGCAGCGTAGCTAGTAGTGAGCAGTTCGTC. Amino acid sequence: CASSVASSEQFV.